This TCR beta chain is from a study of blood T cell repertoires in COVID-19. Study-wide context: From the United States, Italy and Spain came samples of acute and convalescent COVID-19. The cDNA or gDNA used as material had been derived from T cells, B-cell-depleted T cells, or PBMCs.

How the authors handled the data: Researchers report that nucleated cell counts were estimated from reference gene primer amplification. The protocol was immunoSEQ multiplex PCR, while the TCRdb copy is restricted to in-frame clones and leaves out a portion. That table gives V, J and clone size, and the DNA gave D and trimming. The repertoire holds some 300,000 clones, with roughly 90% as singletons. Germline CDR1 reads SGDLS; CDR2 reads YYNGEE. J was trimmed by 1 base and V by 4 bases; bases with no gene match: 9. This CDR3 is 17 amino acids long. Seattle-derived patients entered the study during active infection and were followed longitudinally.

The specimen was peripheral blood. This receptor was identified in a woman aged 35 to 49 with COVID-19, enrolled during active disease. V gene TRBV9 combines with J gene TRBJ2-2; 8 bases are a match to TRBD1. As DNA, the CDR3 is TGTGCCAGCAGCACCCAAAGAGGGACAGGGAACACCGGGGAGCTGTTTTTT. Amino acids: CASSTQRGTGNTGELFF. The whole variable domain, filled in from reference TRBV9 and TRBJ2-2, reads DSGVTQTPKHLITATGQRVTLRCSPRSGDLSVYWYQQSLDQGLQFLIQYYNGEERAKGNILERFSAQQFPDLHSELNLSSLELGDSALYFCASSTQRGTGNTGELFFGEGSRLTVL.